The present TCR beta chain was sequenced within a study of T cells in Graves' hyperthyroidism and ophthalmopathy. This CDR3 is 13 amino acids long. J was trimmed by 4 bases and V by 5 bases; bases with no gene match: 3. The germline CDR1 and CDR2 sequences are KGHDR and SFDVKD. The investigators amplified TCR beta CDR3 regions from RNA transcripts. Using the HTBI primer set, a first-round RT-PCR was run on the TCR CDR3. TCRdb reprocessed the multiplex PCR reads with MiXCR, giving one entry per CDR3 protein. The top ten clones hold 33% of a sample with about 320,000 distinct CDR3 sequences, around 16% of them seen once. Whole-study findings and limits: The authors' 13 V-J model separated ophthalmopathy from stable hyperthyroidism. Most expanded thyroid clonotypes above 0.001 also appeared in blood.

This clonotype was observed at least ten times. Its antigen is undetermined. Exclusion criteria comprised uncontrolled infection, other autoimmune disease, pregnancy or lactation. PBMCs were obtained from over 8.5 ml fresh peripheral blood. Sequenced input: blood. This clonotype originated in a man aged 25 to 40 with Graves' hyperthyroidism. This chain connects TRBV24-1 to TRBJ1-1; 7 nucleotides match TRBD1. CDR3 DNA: TGTGCCACCAGTGGGCAGGGGGGCACTGAAGCTTTCTTT. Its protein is CATSGQGGTEAFF.